Listed below are T cell receptor beta chains from one sample, sequenced in a study of T-cell reconstitution after alpha-beta-depleted transplantation in children. TCRdb reanalysed the PCR reads using MiXCR and keeps one entry per CDR3 protein. The sample lists about 420,000 distinct CDR3 sequences, about a tenth occurring once. The sequenced sample was PBMCs from the stem cell graft donor, obtained from the stem cell graft. The receptors come from a human donor who donated a stem cell graft to a child with acute myeloid leukemia. Both conserved end residues are part of each CDR3. The D gene is left open where the match is weak. Not every row has a clone size; where given, it reads once, few, many or a size class.

CDR3 DNA	CDR3 protein	D gene	CDR3 length	V gene	J gene	clone size
TGTGCCACCAGCAGAGCAAGGGGCCCGACTTACGAGCAGTACTTC	CATSRARGPTYEQYF	-	15	TRBV15	TRBJ2-7	few
TGCAGTGCTGTACTTAGCGGACGCACAGATACGCAGTATTTT	CSAVLSGRTDTQYF	-	14	TRBV20-1	TRBJ2-3	-
TGCGCCAGCAGCTTGGCGACAGGGGACAATGAGCAGTTCTTC	CASSLATGDNEQFF	TRBD1	14	TRBV5-1	TRBJ2-1	many
TGCGCCAGCAGCAAAGGGCAGGGGGCGGCGGAGACCCAGTACTTC	CASSKGQGAAETQYF	TRBD1	15	TRBV5-1	TRBJ2-5	few
TGTGCCAGCAGCCCCTATAGCGGGAGCTCCTACGAGCAGTACTTC	CASSPYSGSSYEQYF	TRBD2	15	TRBV4-2	TRBJ2-7	few
TGTGCCAGCAGCTCCGCCGCTGGGGGTAGGAGGGCCAAAAACATTCAGTACTTC	CASSSAAGGRRAKNIQYF	-	18	TRBV11-1	TRBJ2-4	-
TGTGCCAGCAGCTTGTTCACAGGGGTGATGGGCACTGAAGCTTTCTTT	CASSLFTGVMGTEAFF	TRBD1	16	TRBV5-8	TRBJ1-1	few
TGTGCCAGCAGCTTAGCTAGCGCAAGCTCCTACGAGCAGTACTTC	CASSLASASSYEQYF	-	15	TRBV7-2	TRBJ2-7	few
TGTGCCAGCAGCCATGACAGGGATGGCGAGCAGTACTTC	CASSHDRDGEQYF	TRBD1	13	TRBV14	TRBJ2-7	few
TGCAGTGCTAGGGGCAGGAAAAACACTGAAGCTTTCTTT	CSARGRKNTEAFF	-	13	TRBV20-1	TRBJ1-1	-
TGTGCCAGCAGCCAAGATACTGGTACTCCAGAGACCCAGTACTTC	CASSQDTGTPETQYF	-	15	TRBV4-2	TRBJ2-5	few